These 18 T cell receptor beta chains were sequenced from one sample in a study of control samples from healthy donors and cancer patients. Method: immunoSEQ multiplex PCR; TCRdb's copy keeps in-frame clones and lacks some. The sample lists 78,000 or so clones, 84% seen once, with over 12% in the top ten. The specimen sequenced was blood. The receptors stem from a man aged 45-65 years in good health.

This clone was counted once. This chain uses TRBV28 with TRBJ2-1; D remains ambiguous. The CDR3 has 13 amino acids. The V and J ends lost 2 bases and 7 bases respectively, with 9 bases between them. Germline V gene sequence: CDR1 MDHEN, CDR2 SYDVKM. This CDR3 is CASSLPSANEQFF. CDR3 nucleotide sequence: TGTGCCAGCAGTTTACCCAGCGCAAATGAGCAGTTCTTC. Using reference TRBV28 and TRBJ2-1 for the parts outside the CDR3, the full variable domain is DVKVTQSSRYLVKRTGEKVFLECVQDMDHENMFWYRQDPGLGLRLIYFSYDVKMKEKGDIPEGYSVSREKKERFSLILESASTNQTSMYLCASSLPSANEQFFGPGTRLTVL.

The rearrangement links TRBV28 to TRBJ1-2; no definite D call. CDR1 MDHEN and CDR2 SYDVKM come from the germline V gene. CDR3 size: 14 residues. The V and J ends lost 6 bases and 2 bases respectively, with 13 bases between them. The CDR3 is CASSRPPGNYGYTF. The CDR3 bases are TGTGCCAGCAGCCGCCCCCCAGGAAACTATGGCTACACCTTC.

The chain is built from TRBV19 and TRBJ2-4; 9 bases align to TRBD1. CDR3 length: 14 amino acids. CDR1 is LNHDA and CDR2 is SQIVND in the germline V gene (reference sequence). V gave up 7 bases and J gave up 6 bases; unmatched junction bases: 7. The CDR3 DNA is TGTGCCAGTAAATCAGGGGACAGGGTAAACATTCAGTACTTC. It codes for CASKSGDRVNIQYF.

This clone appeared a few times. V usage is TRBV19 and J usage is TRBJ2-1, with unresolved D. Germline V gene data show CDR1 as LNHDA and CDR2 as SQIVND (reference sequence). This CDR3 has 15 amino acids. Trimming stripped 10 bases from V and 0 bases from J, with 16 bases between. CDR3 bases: TGTGCCACCGGCCGAACCGCATACTCCTACAATGAGCAGTTCTTC. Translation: CATGRTAYSYNEQFF.

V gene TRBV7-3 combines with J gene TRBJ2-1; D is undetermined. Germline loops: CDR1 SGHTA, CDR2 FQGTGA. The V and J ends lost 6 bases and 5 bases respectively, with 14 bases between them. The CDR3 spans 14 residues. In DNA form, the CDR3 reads TGTGCCAGCAGTTATAGCCGAACAAACAATGAGCAGTTCTTC. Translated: CASSYSRTNNEQFF. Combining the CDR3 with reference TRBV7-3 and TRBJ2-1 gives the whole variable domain GAGVSQTPSNKVTEKGKYVELRCDPISGHTALYWYRQSLGQGPEFLIYFQGTGAADDSGLPNDRFFAVRPEGSVSTLKIQRTERGDSAVYLCASSYSRTNNEQFFGPGTRLTVL.

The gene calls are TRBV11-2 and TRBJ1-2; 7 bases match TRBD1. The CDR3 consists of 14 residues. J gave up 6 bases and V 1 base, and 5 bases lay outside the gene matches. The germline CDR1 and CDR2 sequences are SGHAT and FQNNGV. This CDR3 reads CASSLAEGADGYTF. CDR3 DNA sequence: TGTGCCAGCAGCTTAGCTGAGGGGGCGGATGGCTACACCTTC.

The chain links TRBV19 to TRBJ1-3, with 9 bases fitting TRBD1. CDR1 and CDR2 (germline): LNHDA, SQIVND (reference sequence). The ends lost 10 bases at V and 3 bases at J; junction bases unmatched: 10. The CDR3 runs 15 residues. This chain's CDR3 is CAIVDRGQDGNTIYF. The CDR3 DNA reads TGTGCCATCGTGGACAGGGGACAAGATGGAAACACCATATATTTT.

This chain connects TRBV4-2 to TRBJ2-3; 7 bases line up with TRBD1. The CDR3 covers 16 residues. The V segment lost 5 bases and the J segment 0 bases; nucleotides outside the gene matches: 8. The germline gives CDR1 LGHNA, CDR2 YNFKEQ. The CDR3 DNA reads TGTGCCAGCAGCACAGGGGCAGGGGTAAGCACAGATACGCAGTATTTT. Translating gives CASSTGAGVSTDTQYF.

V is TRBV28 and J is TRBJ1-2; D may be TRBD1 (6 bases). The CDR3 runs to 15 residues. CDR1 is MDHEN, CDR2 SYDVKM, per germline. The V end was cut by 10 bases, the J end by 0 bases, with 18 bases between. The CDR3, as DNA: TGTGCCATCTATAGCGAGGGGGGTCCTAACTATGGCTACACCTTC. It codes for CAIYSEGGPNYGYTF.

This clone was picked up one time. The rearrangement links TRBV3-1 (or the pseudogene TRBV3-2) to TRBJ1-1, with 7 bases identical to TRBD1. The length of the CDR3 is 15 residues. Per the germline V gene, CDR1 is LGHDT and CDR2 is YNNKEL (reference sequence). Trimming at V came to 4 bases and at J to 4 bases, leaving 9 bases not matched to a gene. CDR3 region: CASSRYSRGLTEAFF. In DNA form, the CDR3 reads TGTGCCAGCAGCCGCTATTCGAGGGGGCTCACTGAAGCTTTCTTT.

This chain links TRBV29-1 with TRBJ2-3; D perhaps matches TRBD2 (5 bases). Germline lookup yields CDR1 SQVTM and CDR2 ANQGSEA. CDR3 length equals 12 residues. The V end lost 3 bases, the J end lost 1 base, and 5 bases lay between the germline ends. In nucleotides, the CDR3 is TGCAGCGTTGACGGGGGCACAGATACGCAGTATTTT. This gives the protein CSVDGGTDTQYF.

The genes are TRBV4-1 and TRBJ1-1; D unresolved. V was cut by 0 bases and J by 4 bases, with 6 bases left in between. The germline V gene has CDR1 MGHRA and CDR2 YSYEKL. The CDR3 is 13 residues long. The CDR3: CASSQDRGTEAFF. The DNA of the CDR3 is TGCGCCAGCAGCCAAGATCGGGGCACTGAAGCTTTCTTT.

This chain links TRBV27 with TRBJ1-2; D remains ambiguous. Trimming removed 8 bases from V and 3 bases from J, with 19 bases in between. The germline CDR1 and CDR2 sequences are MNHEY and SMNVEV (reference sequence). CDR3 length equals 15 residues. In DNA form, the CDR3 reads TGTGCCAGCGGCTCTGGGGAGACCGCACACTATGGCTACACCTTC. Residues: CASGSGETAHYGYTF.

The CDR3 sequence: CASSIANRQETQYF. CDR3 DNA sequence: TGTGCCAGTAGTATAGCTAACAGACAAGAGACCCAGTACTTC. This sequence joins TRBV19 and TRBJ2-5; no definite D call. The germline V gene encodes CDR1 LNHDA and CDR2 SQIVND (reference sequence). CDR3 length: 14 residues. Deletions cut 1 base from V and 2 bases from J, with 8 bases between.

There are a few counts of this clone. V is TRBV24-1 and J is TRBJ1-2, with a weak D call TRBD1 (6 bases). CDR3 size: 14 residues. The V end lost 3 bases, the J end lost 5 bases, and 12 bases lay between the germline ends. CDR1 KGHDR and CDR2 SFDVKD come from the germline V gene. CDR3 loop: CATSDPRQGYGYTF. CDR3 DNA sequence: TGTGCCACCAGTGATCCTCGGCAGGGGTATGGCTACACCTTC.

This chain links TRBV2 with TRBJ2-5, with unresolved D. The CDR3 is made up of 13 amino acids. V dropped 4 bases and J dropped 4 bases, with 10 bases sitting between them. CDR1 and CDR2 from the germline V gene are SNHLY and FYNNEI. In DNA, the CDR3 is TGTGCCAGCAGTGGAACAGTAATAGAGACCCAGTACTTC. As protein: CASSGTVIETQYF.

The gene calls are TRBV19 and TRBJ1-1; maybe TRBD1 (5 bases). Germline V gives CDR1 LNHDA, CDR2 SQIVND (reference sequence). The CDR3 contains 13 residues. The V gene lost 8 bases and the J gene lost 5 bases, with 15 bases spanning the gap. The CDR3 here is CASGRGGGTEAFF. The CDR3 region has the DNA TGTGCCAGTGGTAGGGGTGGGGGGACTGAAGCTTTCTTT. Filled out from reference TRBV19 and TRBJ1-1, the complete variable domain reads DGGITQSPKYLFRKEGQNVTLSCEQNLNHDAMYWYRQDPGQGLRLIYYSQIVNDFQKGDIAEGYSVSREKKESFPLTVTSAQKNPTAFYLCASGRGGGTEAFFGQGTRLTVV.

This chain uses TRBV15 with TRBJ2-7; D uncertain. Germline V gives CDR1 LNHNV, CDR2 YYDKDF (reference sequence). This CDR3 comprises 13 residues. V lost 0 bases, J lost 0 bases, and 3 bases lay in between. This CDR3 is CATSREISYEQYF. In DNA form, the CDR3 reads TGTGCCACCAGCAGAGAGATCTCCTACGAGCAGTACTTC.